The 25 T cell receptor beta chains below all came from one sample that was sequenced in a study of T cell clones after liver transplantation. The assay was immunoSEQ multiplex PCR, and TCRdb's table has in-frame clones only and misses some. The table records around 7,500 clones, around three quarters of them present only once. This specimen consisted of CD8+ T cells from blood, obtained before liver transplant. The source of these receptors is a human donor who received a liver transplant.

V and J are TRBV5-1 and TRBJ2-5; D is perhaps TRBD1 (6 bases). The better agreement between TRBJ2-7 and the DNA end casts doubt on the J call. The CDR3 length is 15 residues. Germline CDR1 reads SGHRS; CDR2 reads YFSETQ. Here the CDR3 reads CASSSSLDRPYEQYF. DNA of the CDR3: TGCGCCAGCAGCTCGTCGTTGGACAGACCCTACGAGCAGTACTTC.

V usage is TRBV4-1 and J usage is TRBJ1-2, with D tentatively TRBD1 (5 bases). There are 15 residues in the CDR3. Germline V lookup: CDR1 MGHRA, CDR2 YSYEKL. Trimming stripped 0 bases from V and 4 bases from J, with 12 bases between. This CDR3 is CASSQDQGAFYGYTF. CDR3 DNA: TGCGCCAGCAGCCAAGATCAAGGGGCGTTCTATGGCTACACCTTC.

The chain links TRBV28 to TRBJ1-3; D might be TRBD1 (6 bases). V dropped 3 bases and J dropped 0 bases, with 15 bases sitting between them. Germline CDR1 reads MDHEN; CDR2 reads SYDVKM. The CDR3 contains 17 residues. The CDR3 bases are TGTGCCAGCAGTTTTCCGGGACAAATCTACTCTGGAAACACCATATATTTT. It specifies CASSFPGQIYSGNTIYF.

The CDR3 loop reads CASEDSYNEKLFF. CDR3 DNA: TGTGCCAGCGAGGACAGCTATAATGAAAAACTGTTTTTT. The chain is built from TRBV25-1 and TRBJ1-4; perhaps TRBD1 as D (6 bases). The V and J ends lost 8 bases and 4 bases respectively, with 11 bases between them. The CDR3 has 13 residues. Germline lookup yields CDR1 MGHDK and CDR2 SYGVNS.

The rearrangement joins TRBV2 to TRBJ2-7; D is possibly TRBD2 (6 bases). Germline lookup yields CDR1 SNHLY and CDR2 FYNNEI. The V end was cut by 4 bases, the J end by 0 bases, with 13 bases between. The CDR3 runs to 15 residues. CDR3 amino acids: CASSVTGSSSYEQYV. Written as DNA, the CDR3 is TGTGCCAGCAGTGTTACCGGGAGTAGCTCCTACGAGCAGTACGTC.

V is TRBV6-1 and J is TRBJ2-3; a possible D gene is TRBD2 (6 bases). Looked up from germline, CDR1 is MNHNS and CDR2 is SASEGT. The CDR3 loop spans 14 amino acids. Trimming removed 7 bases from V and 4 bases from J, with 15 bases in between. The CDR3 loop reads CASTEGGDADTQYF. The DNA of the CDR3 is TGTGCCAGCACCGAAGGCGGGGACGCAGATACGCAGTATTTT.

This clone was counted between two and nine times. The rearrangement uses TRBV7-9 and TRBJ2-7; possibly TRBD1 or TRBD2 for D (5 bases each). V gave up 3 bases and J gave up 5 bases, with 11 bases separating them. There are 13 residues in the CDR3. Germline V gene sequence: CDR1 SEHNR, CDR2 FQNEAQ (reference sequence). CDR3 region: CASSFGLGDEQYF. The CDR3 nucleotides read TGTGCCAGCAGCTTTGGCTTGGGGGACGAGCAGTACTTC.

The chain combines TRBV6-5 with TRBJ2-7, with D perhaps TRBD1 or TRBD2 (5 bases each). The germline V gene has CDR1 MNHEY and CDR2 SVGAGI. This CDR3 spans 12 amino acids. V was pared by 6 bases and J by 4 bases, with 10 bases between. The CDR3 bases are TGTGCCAGCAGCCGGGACGGTTACGAGCAGTACTTC. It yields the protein CASSRDGYEQYF.

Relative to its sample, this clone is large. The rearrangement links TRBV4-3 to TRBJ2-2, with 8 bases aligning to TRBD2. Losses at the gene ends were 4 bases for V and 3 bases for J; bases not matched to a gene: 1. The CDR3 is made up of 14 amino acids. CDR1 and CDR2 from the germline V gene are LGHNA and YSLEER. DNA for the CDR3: TGCGCCAGCAGCCCGGGACTAGACACCGGGGAGCTGTTTTTT. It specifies CASSPGLDTGELFF.

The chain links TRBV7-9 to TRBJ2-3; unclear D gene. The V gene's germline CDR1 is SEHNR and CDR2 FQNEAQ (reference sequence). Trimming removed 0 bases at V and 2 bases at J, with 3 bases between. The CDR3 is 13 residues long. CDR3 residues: CASSLAVTDTQYF. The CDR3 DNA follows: TGTGCCAGCAGCTTAGCGGTCACAGATACGCAGTATTTT.

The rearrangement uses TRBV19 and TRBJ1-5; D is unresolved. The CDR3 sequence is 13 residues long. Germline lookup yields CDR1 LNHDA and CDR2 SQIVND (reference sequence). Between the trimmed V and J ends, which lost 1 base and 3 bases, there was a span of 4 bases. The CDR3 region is CASSIGVNQPQHF. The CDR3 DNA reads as TGTGCCAGTAGTATAGGGGTCAATCAGCCCCAGCATTTT.

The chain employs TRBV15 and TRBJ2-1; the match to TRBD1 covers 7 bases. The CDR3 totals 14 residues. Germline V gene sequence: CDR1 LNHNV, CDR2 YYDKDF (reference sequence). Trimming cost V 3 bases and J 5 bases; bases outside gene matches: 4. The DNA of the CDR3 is TGTGCCACCAGCAGGGACAGGATGAACAATGAGCAGTTCTTC. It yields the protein CATSRDRMNNEQFF.

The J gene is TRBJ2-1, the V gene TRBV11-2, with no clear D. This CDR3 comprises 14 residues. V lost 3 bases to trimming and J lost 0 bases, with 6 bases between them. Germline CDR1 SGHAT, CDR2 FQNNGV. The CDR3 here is CASSFGTSYNEQFF. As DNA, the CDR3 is TGTGCCAGCAGCTTCGGCACCTCCTACAATGAGCAGTTCTTC. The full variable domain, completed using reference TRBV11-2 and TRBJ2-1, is EAGVAQSPRYKIIEKRQSVAFWCNPISGHATLYWYQQILGQGPKLLIQFQNNGVVDDSQLPKDRFSAERLKGVDSTLKIQPAKLEDSAVYLCASSFGTSYNEQFFGPGTRLTVL.

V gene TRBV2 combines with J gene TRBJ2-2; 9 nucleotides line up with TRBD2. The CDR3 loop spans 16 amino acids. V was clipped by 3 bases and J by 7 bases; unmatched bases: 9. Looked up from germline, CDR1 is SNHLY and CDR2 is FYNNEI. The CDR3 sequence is CASSDGGGADGGELFF. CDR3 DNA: TGTGCCAGCAGTGATGGCGGGGGGGCTGACGGCGGGGAGCTGTTTTTT. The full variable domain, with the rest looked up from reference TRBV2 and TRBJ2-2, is EPEVTQTPSHQVTQMGQEVILRCVPISNHLYFYWYRQILGQKVEFLVSFYNNEISEKSEIFDDQFSVERPDGSNFTLKIRSTKLEDSAMYFCASSDGGGADGGELFFGEGSRLTVL.

The CDR3 here is CASSTEHRGVDNEQFF. CDR3 DNA sequence: TGTGCCAGCAGTACCGAACACAGGGGAGTCGACAATGAGCAGTTCTTC. This sequence joins TRBV28 and TRBJ2-1; the match to TRBD1 covers 7 bases. The CDR3 consists of 16 residues. V gave up 5 bases and J gave up 5 bases; unmatched junction bases: 12. Germline V gene lookup returns CDR1 MDHEN and CDR2 SYDVKM. Filled out from reference TRBV28 and TRBJ2-1, the complete variable domain reads DVKVTQSSRYLVKRTGEKVFLECVQDMDHENMFWYRQDPGLGLRLIYFSYDVKMKEKGDIPEGYSVSREKKERFSLILESASTNQTSMYLCASSTEHRGVDNEQFFGPGTRLTVL.

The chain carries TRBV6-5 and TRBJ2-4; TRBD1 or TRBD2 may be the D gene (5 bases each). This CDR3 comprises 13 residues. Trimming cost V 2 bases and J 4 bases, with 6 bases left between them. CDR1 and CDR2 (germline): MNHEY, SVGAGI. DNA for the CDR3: TGTGCCAGCAGTTACGAGGGGAAAAACATTCAGTACTTC. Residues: CASSYEGKNIQYF.

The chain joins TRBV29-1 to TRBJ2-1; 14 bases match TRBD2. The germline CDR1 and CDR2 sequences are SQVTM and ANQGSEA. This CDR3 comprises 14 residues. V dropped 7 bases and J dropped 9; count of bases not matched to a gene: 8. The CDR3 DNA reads TGCAGCGCGGTTGGGACTAGCGGGGGTACTGAGCAGTTCTTC. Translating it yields CSAVGTSGGTEQFF.

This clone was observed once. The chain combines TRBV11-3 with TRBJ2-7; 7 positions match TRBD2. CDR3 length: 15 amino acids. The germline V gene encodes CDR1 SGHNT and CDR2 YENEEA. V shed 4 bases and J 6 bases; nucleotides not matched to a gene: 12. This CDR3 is CASSSGSAGAGEQYV. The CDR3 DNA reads TGTGCCAGCAGCTCGGGCTCGGCGGGAGCAGGCGAGCAGTACGTC.

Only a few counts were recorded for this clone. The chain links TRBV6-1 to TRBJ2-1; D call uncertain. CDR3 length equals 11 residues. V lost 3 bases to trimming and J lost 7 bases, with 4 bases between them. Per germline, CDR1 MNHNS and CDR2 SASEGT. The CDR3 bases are TGTGCCAGCAGTGATAGTAATGAGCAGTTCTTC. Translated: CASSDSNEQFF.

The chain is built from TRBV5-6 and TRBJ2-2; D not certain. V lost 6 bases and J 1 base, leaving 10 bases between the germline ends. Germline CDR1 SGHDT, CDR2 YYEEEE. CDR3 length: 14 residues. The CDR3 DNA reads TGTGCCAGCACCGTATTGGAGAACACCGGGGAGCTGTTTTTT. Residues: CASTVLENTGELFF.

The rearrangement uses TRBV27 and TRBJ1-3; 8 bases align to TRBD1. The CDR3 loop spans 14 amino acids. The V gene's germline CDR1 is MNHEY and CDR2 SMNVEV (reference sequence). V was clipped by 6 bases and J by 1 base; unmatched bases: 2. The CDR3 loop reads CASSWTGSGNTIYF. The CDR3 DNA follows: TGTGCCAGCAGCTGGACAGGGTCTGGAAACACCATATATTTT.

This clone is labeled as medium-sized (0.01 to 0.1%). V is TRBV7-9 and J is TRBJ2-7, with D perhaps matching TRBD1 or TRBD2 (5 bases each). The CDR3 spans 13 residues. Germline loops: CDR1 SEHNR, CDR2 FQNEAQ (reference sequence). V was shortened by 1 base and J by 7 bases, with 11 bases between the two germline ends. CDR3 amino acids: CASSLVRGWEQYF. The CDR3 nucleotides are TGTGCCAGCAGCTTAGTGAGGGGATGGGAGCAGTACTTC.

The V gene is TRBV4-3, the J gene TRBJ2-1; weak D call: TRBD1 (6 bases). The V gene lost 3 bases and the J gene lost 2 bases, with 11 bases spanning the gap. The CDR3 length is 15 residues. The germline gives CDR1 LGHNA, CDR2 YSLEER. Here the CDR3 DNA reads TGCGCCAGCAGCCAGTACAGGGTCACCTACAATGAGCAGTTCTTC. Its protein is CASSQYRVTYNEQFF.

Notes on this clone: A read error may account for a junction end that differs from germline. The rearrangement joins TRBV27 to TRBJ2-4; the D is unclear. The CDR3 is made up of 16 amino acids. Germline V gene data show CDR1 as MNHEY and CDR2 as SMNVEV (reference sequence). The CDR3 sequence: CASSLSYGIAKNIQYF. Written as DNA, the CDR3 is TGTGCCAGCAGTCTATCCTACGGAATAGCCAAAAACATTCAGTACTTC.

The CDR3 nucleotides are TGCGCCAGCAGCTTGGACAGGGCGACGACGAGGAATGAGCAGTTCTTC. Its protein is CASSLDRATTRNEQFF. The chain combines TRBV5-1 with TRBJ2-1; a weak D match, TRBD1 (6 bases). Germline V gene lookup returns CDR1 SGHRS and CDR2 YFSETQ. The CDR3 totals 16 residues. Trimming took off 0 bases at V and 7 bases at J, with 17 bases between the two ends.